Presented here are 14 T cell receptor beta chains from one specimen sequenced in a study of blood T cell repertoires in COVID-19 (dated by TCRdb to between 2020 and 2021). Libraries were built with the immunoSEQ multiplex PCR assay. TCRdb obtained this table from immuneACCESS and retained in-frame rearrangements with V and J assigned. These tables miss some clones; where compared with another copy, unresolved V genes account for less than half of the shortfall, and the remainder is unexplained. This sample is represented by more than 300,000 clones; around 91% of them were singletons. The ten top clones hold around 0.97% of the sample. The sequencing input was peripheral blood. The receptors stem from a woman in her forties with COVID-19, enrolled during active disease.

The chain couples TRBV7-9 to TRBJ1-2; possible D gene TRBD1, 5 bases. The CDR3 spans 15 residues. V lost 5 bases to trimming and J lost 2 bases, with 15 bases between them. The germline CDR1 and CDR2 sequences are SEHNR and FQNEAQ (reference sequence). The CDR3 loop reads CASSPAGGRNYGYTF. DNA of the CDR3: TGTGCCAGCAGCCCAGCGGGGGGACGGAACTATGGCTACACCTTC.

This clone was counted once. This chain connects TRBV30 to TRBJ2-3; 9 bases line up with TRBD1. The CDR3 is 13 residues long. V shed 3 bases, J shed 5 bases, and the junction held 3 bases outside the gene matches. Looked up from germline, CDR1 is GTSNPN and CDR2 is SVGIG (reference sequence). The CDR3 is CAWRQGAKDTQYF. The CDR3 DNA reads as TGTGCCTGGAGACAGGGGGCGAAAGATACGCAGTATTTT. Full variable domain (outside the CDR3, taken from reference TRBV30 and TRBJ2-3): SQTIHQWPATLVQPVGSPLSLECTVEGTSNPNLYWYRQAAGRGLQLLFYSVGIGQISSEVPQNLSASRPQDRQFILSSKKLLLSDSGFYLCAWRQGAKDTQYFGPGTRLTVL.

The chain recombines TRBV7-9 with TRBJ2-1, with 12 nucleotides matching TRBD2. Germline V gene sequence: CDR1 SEHNR, CDR2 FQNEAQ (reference sequence). The CDR3 totals 16 residues. The V and J ends lost 3 bases and 8 bases, in that order; junction bases with no gene match: 8. The CDR3 protein is CASSFQPSGGVYEQFF. CDR3 sequence (DNA): TGTGCCAGCAGCTTCCAACCTAGCGGGGGGGTATATGAGCAGTTCTTC.

The chain has TRBV6-1 and TRBJ2-7, with 9 bases lining up with TRBD1. Germline CDR1 reads MNHNS; CDR2 reads SASEGT. The CDR3 runs to 15 residues. Trimming cost V 0 bases and J 5 bases; bases outside gene matches: 5. For the CDR3, the DNA is TGTGCCAGCAGTGAAGCAACAGGGGGCTTCGACGAGCAGTACTTC. Translation gives CASSEATGGFDEQYF.

The V call is TRBV20-1, the J call TRBJ1-2; D is unclear. V dropped 5 bases and J dropped 6 bases, with 10 bases sitting between them. Germline V CDR1 and CDR2: DFQATT, SNEGSKA (reference sequence). This CDR3 has 11 amino acids. This CDR3 reads CSAALGDGYTF. In DNA form, the CDR3 reads TGCAGTGCTGCCCTCGGAGATGGCTACACCTTC.

V usage is TRBV28 and J usage is TRBJ2-1, with D possibly being TRBD2 (6 bases). Deletions cut 5 bases from V and 7 bases from J, with 15 bases between. The CDR3 totals 14 residues. Germline lookup yields CDR1 MDHEN and CDR2 SYDVKM. CDR3 bases: TGTGCCAGCAGTCCCCGGGGAGGATTGAATGAGCAGTTCTTC. It yields the protein CASSPRGGLNEQFF.

DNA of the CDR3: TGTGCCAGCAGCTTAGGACTAGCGGGGGGGCACGGTACGCAGTATTTT. This gives the protein CASSLGLAGGHGTQYF. The chain has TRBV5-4 and TRBJ2-3; TRBD2 agrees at 15 bases. Per the germline V gene, CDR1 is SGHNT and CDR2 is YYREEE (reference sequence). The CDR3 totals 16 residues. Trimming cost V 2 bases and J 8 bases; bases outside gene matches: 6.

The chain carries TRBV5-5 and TRBJ2-7, with 9 bases identical to TRBD1. The CDR3 sequence is 15 residues long. Trimming at V came to 4 bases and at J to 1 base, leaving 6 bases not matched to a gene. CDR1 is SGHKS, CDR2 YYEKEE, per germline (reference sequence). CDR3 DNA: TGTGCCAGCAGCCCTGACAGGGGGGGATCCTACGAGCAGTACTTC. It encodes CASSPDRGGSYEQYF.

This rearrangement joins TRBV28 to TRBJ1-2, with 8 bases that match TRBD1. The germline V gene encodes CDR1 MDHEN and CDR2 SYDVKM. CDR3 length: 15 amino acids. The V gene end was trimmed by 4 bases and the J gene end by 4 bases; junction bases not matched to a gene: 8. In DNA, the CDR3 is TGTGCCAGCAGTTACAGACAGGGGTCTATCTATGGCTACACCTTC. Residues: CASSYRQGSIYGYTF.

The chain combines TRBV12-5 with TRBJ2-7; no definite D call. CDR1 and CDR2 from the germline V gene are LGHNT and FRNRAP. The CDR3 sequence is 14 residues long. Trimming left V 7 bases short and J 4 bases short, with 17 bases between. CDR3 bases: TGTGCTAGTGCCAAAGACGGCGGATTATACGAGCAGTACTTC. Protein product: CASAKDGGLYEQYF.

This sequence joins TRBV3-1 (or the pseudogene TRBV3-2) and TRBJ1-1; 8 bases fit TRBD1. With 4 bases clipped from V and 1 base from J, the junction kept 11 bases outside the gene matches. Germline CDR1 LGHDT, CDR2 YNNKEL (reference sequence). The CDR3 covers 17 residues. The CDR3 here is CASSPRTPGGANTEAFF. The CDR3, as DNA: TGTGCCAGCAGCCCTAGAACTCCAGGGGGCGCGAACACTGAAGCTTTCTTT.

As for this clone: One end of the junction varies from germline; a read error may be responsible. The gene calls are TRBV30 and TRBJ1-3, with a tentative D call TRBD1 (6 bases). Germline-derived CDR1 and CDR2 are GTSNPN and SVGIG (reference sequence). This CDR3 is 13 amino acids long. The CDR3 reads CAWSVLRGPPGLF. DNA for the CDR3: TGTGCCTGGAGTGTACTCAGGGGACCACCTGGCCTTTTT.

The chain has TRBV6-6 and TRBJ1-6; TRBD1 agrees at 8 bases. V was pared by 5 bases and J by 7 bases, with 16 bases of the junction left unmatched. The germline CDR1 and CDR2 sequences are MNHNY and SVGAGI (reference sequence). CDR3 length: 18 residues. The CDR3 is CASSPGQGGIQSNSPLHF. CDR3 DNA sequence: TGTGCCAGCAGTCCCGGACAGGGTGGGATTCAGAGCAATTCACCCCTCCACTTT.

The chain carries TRBV10-3 and TRBJ1-1, with 9 bases lining up with TRBD1. The CDR3 has 15 amino acids. Trimming took 4 bases from V and 4 from J; bases not matched to a gene: 7. Germline V CDR1 and CDR2: ENHRY, SYGVKD. The CDR3 here is CAISGPETGGTEAFF. CDR3 nucleotide sequence: TGTGCCATCAGTGGGCCCGAGACAGGGGGCACTGAAGCTTTCTTT.